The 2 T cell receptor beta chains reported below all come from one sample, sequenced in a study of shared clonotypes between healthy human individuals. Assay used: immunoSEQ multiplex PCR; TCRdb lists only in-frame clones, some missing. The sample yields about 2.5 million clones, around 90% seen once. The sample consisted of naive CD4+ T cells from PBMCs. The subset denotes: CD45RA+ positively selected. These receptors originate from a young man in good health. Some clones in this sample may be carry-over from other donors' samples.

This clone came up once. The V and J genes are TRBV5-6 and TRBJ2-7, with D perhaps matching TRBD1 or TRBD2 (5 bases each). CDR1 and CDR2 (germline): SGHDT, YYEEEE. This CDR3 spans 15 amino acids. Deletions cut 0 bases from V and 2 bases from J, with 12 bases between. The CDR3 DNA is TGTGCCAGCAGCTTGGGCAGGGAGACGACCTACGAGCAGTACTTC. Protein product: CASSLGRETTYEQYF.

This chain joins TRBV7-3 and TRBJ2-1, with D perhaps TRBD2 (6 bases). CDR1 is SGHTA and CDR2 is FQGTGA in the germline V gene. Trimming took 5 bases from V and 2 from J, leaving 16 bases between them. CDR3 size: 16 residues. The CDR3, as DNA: TGTGCCAGCAGCCCTATAGGCGGCGGGACCTACAATGAGCAGTTCTTC. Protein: CASSPIGGGTYNEQFF. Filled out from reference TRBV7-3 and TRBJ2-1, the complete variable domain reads GAGVSQTPSNKVTEKGKYVELRCDPISGHTALYWYRQSLGQGPEFLIYFQGTGAADDSGLPNDRFFAVRPEGSVSTLKIQRTERGDSAVYLCASSPIGGGTYNEQFFGPGTRLTVL.